A single sample is the source of the 9 T cell receptor beta chains below, sequenced in a study of blood T cells in healthy people across ages. A J-beta primer mix and a sample-barcoded 5' primer were used in a second PCR of roughly 6 to 11 cycles. TCRdb ran MiXCR on the 5' RACE reads and lists one entry per CDR3 protein. The sample has some 1.6 million distinct CDR3 sequences; roughly 32% are singletons. The material sequenced was blood. These receptors originate from a woman aged 25 to 45 in good health.

This clonotype was seen more than once but under ten times. The chain combines TRBV7-9 with TRBJ2-1; 10 bases match TRBD2. Germline V gene lookup returns CDR1 SEHNR and CDR2 FQNEAQ (reference sequence). Trimming cost V 3 bases and J 5 bases; bases outside gene matches: 10. This CDR3 contains 17 residues. The CDR3 DNA reads TGTGCCAGCAGCTTGCTAGTCGTAGCGGGGGGTGACAATGAGCAGTTCTTC. Translating gives CASSLLVVAGGDNEQFF.

This clonotype was detected a few times. The V call is TRBV10-3, the J call TRBJ1-5; D is unresolved. Trimming took off 4 bases at V and 0 bases at J, with 7 bases between the two ends. The germline V gene has CDR1 ENHRY and CDR2 SYGVKD. This CDR3 has 14 amino acids. CDR3 coding DNA: TGTGCCATCAGTGCCGGGAATAGCAATCAGCCCCAGCATTTT. Residues: CAISAGNSNQPQHF.

The sample holds a few counts of this clonotype. This rearrangement joins TRBV14 to TRBJ1-2, with 7 positions matching TRBD1. Germline-derived CDR1 and CDR2 are SGHDN and FVKESK. The ends lost 0 bases at V and 5 bases at J; junction bases unmatched: 6. The CDR3 runs 15 residues. Here the CDR3 reads CASSQESDRAYGYTF. The CDR3 DNA reads as TGTGCCAGCAGCCAAGAAAGTGACAGGGCATATGGCTACACCTTC.

V gene TRBV6-5 combines with J gene TRBJ2-7; 10 nucleotides align to TRBD1. CDR1 MNHEY and CDR2 SVGAGI come from the germline V gene. The CDR3 extends over 14 amino acids. V lost 5 bases, J lost 5 bases, and 6 bases stayed unmatched. The CDR3 spells CASSRDRGHDEQYF. The CDR3 DNA reads TGTGCCAGCAGTCGAGACAGGGGGCACGACGAGCAGTACTTC.

This clonotype was seen once. The chain recombines TRBV28 with TRBJ1-4; TRBD1 is a possible D gene (5 bases). This CDR3 comprises 18 residues. Germline loops: CDR1 MDHEN, CDR2 SYDVKM. Trimming cost V 5 bases and J 0 bases, with 19 bases left between them. CDR3 region: CASSTPTVLLTTNEKLFF. The DNA of the CDR3 is TGTGCCAGCAGTACCCCGACAGTACTCCTCACAACTAATGAAAAACTGTTTTTT.

This rearrangement joins TRBV13 to TRBJ2-1; D is possibly TRBD2 (5 bases). Germline V CDR1 and CDR2: PRHDT, FYEKMQ (reference sequence). V was pared by 5 bases and J by 2 bases, with 13 bases between. There are 15 residues in the CDR3. The CDR3 protein is CASSILTGTYNEQFF. The CDR3 nucleotides are TGTGCCAGCAGCATCTTGACGGGAACCTACAATGAGCAGTTCTTC.

DNA of the CDR3: TGTGCCAGCAGCAAGCACAGGGGAGAGGAATATGGCTACACCTTC. Encoded protein: CASSKHRGEEYGYTF. This chain connects TRBV5-4 to TRBJ1-2, with TRBD1 matching over 7 bases. V shed 4 bases and J 5 bases; nucleotides not matched to a gene: 11. The CDR3 contains 15 residues. Germline lookup yields CDR1 SGHNT and CDR2 YYREEE (reference sequence).

J is TRBJ2-3 and V is TRBV11-2; 9 bases are a match to TRBD1. The CDR3 has 17 residues. Germline CDR1 is SGHAT and CDR2 is FQNNGV. V dropped 5 bases and J dropped 2; count of bases not matched to a gene: 11. The CDR3 DNA reads as TGTGCCAGCAGCATAACCGCCGGACAGGGGTTCACAGATACGCAGTATTTT. It specifies CASSITAGQGFTDTQYF.

This chain uses TRBV6-1 with TRBJ2-3; possibly TRBD2 for D (6 bases). Per the germline V gene, CDR1 is MNHNS and CDR2 is SASEGT. Trimming took off 8 bases at V and 6 bases at J, with 24 bases between the two ends. The CDR3 is 16 amino acids. CDR3: CASVSNSGLLDDTQYF. The CDR3 DNA follows: TGTGCCAGCGTGTCGAACTCGGGACTTTTGGACGATACGCAGTATTTT.